This is a list of T cell receptor beta chains from one sample in a study of blood T cells in healthy people across ages. MiXCR was run by TCRdb on the 5' RACE reads, yielding one entry per CDR3 protein. Here the sample spans 550,000 to 650,000 distinct CDR3 sequences, roughly 31% being singletons. What was sequenced was blood. The receptor set was obtained from a woman older than 75 in good health. Each CDR3 is given with its conserved first and last residue. The D gene is left open where the match is weak. Clone size is not always given. Where it is, it says once, few, many or a class for expanded clones.

15	.	TRBV28	few	TRBJ1-3	CASSFDSGSGNTIYF	TGTGCCAGCAGTTTCGATTCTGGATCTGGAAACACCATATATTTT
14	.	TRBV20-1	few	TRBJ1-5	CSADSGDSNQPQHF	TGCAGTGCTGATTCGGGCGATAGCAATCAGCCCCAGCATTTT
15	.	TRBV28	few	TRBJ2-1	CASSLTRGNYNEQFF	TGTGCCAGCAGCCTCACGAGGGGCAACTACAATGAGCAGTTCTTC
15	TRBD1	TRBV2	many	TRBJ2-1	CASRPGTGDWNEQFF	TGTGCCAGCAGACCCGGGACAGGGGATTGGAATGAGCAGTTCTTC
15	TRBD2	TRBV7-3	.	TRBJ2-7	CASSLGRGGQSEQYF	TGTGCCAGCAGCTTAGGGCGGGGGGGCCAAAGTGAGCAGTACTTC
14	TRBD1	TRBV20-1	many	TRBJ2-7	CSARLPGQGSEQYF	TGCAGTGCTAGACTGCCGGGACAGGGTTCCGAGCAGTACTTC
13	.	TRBV2	many	TRBJ1-5	CASSGGLGQPQHF	TGTGCCAGCAGTGGAGGACTCGGACAGCCCCAGCATTTT
16	TRBD2	TRBV20-1	many	TRBJ2-7	CSAGGVGGWSSYEQYF	TGCAGTGCTGGGGGGGTTGGGGGGTGGAGCTCCTACGAGCAGTACTTC
14	.	TRBV28	few	TRBJ1-2	CASSLLAGDYGYTF	TGTGCCAGCAGTTTATTAGCCGGGGACTATGGCTACACCTTC
14	TRBD2	TRBV29-1	many	TRBJ2-5	CSVRLAGGLNEQYF	TGCAGCGTTCGACTAGCGGGGGGGCTCAATGAGCAGTACTTC
13	TRBD1	TRBV2	many	TRBJ2-7	CASSTGTGGKQYF	TGTGCCAGCAGCACCGGGACAGGAGGCAAGCAGTACTTC
12	.	TRBV29-1	.	TRBJ1-4	CSVGGGFEKLFF	TGCAGCGTTGGAGGGGGATTTGAAAAACTGTTTTTT
15	.	TRBV9	many	TRBJ2-1	CASSVDRAPYNEQFF	TGTGCCAGCAGCGTAGACAGGGCCCCTTACAATGAGCAGTTCTTC
16	.	TRBV7-3	many	TRBJ2-1	CASSPGGRGVFDEQFF	TGTGCCAGCAGCCCGGGGGGCAGGGGGGTGTTCGATGAGCAGTTCTTC
11	.	TRBV6-6	few	TRBJ1-1	CASIASTEAFF	TGTGCCAGCATAGCGAGCACTGAAGCTTTCTTT
13	.	TRBV20-1	.	TRBJ1-1	CSARGAANTEAFF	TGCAGTGCCCGCGGCGCAGCGAACACTGAAGCTTTCTTT
16	.	TRBV3-1	once	TRBJ2-2	CASSRRSPQRPGELFF	TGTGCCAGCAGCCGTCGCTCCCCCCAGCGTCCCGGGGAGCTGTTTTTT
14	TRBD2	TRBV7-3	many	TRBJ2-3	CASSPTSAPDTQYF	TGTGCCAGCAGCCCGACTAGCGCCCCAGATACGCAGTATTTT
16	TRBD1	TRBV19	.	TRBJ2-7	CASSIRTGISSYEQYF	TGTGCCAGTAGTATCCGGACAGGGATAAGCTCCTACGAGCAGTACTTC
14	TRBD1	TRBV2	few	TRBJ1-4	CASSPGTGTFGLFF	TGTGCCAGCAGCCCCGGGACAGGGACGTTTGGTCTGTTTTTT
16	TRBD1	TRBV20-1	.	TRBJ1-1	CSAGPTGVFVNTEAFF	TGCAGTGCCGGACCGACAGGGGTTTTTGTGAACACTGAAGCTTTCTTT
16	.	TRBV6-6	.	TRBJ2-1	CASSTGTASSYNEQFF	TGTGCCAGCAGTACCGGGACGGCAAGCTCCTACAATGAGCAGTTCTTC
18	.	TRBV20-1	.	TRBJ1-5	CSARDEVGGGRDGQPQHF	TGCAGTGCTAGAGATGAGGTAGGAGGAGGCAGGGACGGGCAGCCCCAGCATTTT
10	.	TRBV29-1	few	TRBJ1-1	CSGQDTEAFF	TGCAGCGGTCAGGACACTGAAGCTTTCTTT